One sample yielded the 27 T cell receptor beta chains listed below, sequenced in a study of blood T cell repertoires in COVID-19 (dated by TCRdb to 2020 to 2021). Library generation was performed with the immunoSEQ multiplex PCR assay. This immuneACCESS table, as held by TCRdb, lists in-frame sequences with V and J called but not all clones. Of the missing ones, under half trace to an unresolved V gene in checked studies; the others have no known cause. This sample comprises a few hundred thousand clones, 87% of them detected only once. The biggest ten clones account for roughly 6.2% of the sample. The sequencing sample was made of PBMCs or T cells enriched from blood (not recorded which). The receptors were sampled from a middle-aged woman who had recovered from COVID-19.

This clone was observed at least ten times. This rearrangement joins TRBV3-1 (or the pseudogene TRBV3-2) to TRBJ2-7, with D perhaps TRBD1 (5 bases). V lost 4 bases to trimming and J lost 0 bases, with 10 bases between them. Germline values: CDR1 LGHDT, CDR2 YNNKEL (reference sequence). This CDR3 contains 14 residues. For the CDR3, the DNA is TGTGCCAGCAGCCCAGCCAGGGCCTCCTACGAGCAGTACTTC. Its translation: CASSPARASYEQYF.

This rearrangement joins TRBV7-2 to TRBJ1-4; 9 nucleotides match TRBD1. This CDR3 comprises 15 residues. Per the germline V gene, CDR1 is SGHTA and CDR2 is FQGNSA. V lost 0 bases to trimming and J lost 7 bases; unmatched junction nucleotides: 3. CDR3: CASSLAQGAGEKLFF. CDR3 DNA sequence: TGTGCCAGCAGCTTAGCACAGGGGGCAGGTGAAAAACTGTTTTTT. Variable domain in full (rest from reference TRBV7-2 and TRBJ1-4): GAGVSQSPSNKVTEKGKDVELRCDPISGHTALYWYRQSLGQGLEFLIYFQGNSAPDKSGLPSDRFSAERTGGSVSTLTIQRTQQEDSAVYLCASSLAQGAGEKLFFGSGTQLSVL.

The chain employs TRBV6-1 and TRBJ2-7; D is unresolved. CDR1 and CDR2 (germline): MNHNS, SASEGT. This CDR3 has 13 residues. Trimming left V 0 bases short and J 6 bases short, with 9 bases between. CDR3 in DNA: TGTGCCAGCAGTGAAGCCCCCCATTTCGAGCAGTACTTC. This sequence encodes CASSEAPHFEQYF.

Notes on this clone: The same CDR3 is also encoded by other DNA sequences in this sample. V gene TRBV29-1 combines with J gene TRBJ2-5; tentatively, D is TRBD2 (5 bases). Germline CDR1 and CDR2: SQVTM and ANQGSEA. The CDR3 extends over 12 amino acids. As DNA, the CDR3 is TGCAGTGTAGCCCGGGGTGAAGAGACCCAGTACTTC. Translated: CSVARGEETQYF. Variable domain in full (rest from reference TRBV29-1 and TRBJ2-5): SAVISQKPSRDICQRGTSLTIQCQVDSQVTMMFWYRQQPGQSLTLIATANQGSEATYESGFVIDKFPISRPNLTFSTLTVSNMSPEDSSIYLCSVARGEETQYFGPGTRLLVL.

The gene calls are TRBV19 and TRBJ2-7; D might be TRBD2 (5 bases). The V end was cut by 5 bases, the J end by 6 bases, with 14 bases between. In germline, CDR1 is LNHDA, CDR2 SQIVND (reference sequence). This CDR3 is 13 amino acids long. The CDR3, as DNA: TGTGCCAGTAGTCCAGAAATACGGGGCGAGCAGTACTTC. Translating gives CASSPEIRGEQYF.

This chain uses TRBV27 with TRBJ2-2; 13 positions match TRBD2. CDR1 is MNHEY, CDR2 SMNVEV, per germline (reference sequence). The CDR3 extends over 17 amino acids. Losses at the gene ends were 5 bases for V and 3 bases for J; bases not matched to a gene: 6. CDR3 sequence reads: CASSRLAGGGDTGELFF. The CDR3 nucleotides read TGTGCCAGCAGTCGACTAGCGGGAGGAGGGGACACCGGGGAGCTGTTTTTT.

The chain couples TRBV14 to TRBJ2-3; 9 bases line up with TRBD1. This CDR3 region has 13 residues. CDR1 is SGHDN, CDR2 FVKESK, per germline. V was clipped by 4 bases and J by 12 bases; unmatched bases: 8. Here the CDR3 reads CASSLSQGAAQYF. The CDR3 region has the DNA TGTGCCAGCAGCCTTTCACAGGGGGCTGCCCAGTATTTT.

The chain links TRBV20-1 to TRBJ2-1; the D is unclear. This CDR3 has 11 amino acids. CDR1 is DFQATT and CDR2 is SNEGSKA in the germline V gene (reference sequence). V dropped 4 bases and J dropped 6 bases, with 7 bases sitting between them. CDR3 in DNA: TGCAGTGCTAATCCGTTCAATGAGCAGTTCTTC. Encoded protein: CSANPFNEQFF.

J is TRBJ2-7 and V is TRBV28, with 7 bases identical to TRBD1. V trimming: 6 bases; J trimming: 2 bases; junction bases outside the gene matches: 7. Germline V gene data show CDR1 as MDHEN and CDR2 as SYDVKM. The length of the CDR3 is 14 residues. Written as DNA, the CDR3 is TGTGCCAGCAGAGTTAGGACAGGACCCTACGAGCAGTACTTC. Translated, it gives CASRVRTGPYEQYF. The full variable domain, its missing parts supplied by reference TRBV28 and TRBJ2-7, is DVKVTQSSRYLVKRTGEKVFLECVQDMDHENMFWYRQDPGLGLRLIYFSYDVKMKEKGDIPEGYSVSREKKERFSLILESASTNQTSMYLCASRVRTGPYEQYFGPGTRLTVT.

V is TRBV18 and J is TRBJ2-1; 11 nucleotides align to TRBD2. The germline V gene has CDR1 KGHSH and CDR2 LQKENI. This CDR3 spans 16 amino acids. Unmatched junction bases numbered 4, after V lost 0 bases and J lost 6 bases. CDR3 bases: TGTGCCAGCTCACCACCGCGGCTAGCGGGAGGCAATGAGCAGTTCTTC. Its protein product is CASSPPRLAGGNEQFF.

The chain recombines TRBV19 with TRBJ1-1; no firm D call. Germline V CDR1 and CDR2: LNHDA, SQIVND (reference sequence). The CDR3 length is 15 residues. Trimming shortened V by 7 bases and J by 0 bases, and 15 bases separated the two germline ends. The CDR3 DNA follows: TGTGCCAGTAAGGCAGGAGGGCACATGAACACTGAAGCTTTCTTT. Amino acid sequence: CASKAGGHMNTEAFF.

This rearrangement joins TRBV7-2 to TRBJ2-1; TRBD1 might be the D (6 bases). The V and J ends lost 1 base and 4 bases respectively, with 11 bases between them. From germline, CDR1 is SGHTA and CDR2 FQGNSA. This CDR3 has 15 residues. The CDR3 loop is CASSLGPRGYNEQFF. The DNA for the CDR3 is TGTGCCAGCAGCTTAGGGCCCAGGGGTTACAATGAGCAGTTCTTC. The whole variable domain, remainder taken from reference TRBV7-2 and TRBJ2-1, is GAGVSQSPSNKVTEKGKDVELRCDPISGHTALYWYRQSLGQGLEFLIYFQGNSAPDKSGLPSDRFSAERTGGSVSTLTIQRTQQEDSAVYLCASSLGPRGYNEQFFGPGTRLTVL.

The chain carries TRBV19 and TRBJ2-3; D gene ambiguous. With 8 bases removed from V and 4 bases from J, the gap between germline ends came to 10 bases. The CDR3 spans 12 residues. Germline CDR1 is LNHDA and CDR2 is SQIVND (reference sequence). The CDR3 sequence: CASAYSPDTQYF. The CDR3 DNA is TGTGCCAGTGCTTACTCGCCAGATACGCAGTATTTT. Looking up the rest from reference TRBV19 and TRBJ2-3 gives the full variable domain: DGGITQSPKYLFRKEGQNVTLSCEQNLNHDAMYWYRQDPGQGLRLIYYSQIVNDFQKGDIAEGYSVSREKKESFPLTVTSAQKNPTAFYLCASAYSPDTQYFGPGTRLTVL.

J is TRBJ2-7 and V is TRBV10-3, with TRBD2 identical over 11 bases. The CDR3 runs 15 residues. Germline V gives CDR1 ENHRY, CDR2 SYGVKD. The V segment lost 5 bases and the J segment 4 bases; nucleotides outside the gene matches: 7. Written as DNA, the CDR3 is TGTGCCATCAGTTCCGGGACTAGCGGAATATACGAGCAGTACTTC. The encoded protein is CAISSGTSGIYEQYF.

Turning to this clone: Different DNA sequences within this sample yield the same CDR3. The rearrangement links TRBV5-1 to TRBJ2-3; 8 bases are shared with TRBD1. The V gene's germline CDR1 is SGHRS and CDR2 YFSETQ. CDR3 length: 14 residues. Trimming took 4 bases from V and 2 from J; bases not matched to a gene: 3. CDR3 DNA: TGCGCCAGCAGCCCGGGACAGGCCACAGATACGCAGTATTTT. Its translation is CASSPGQATDTQYF.

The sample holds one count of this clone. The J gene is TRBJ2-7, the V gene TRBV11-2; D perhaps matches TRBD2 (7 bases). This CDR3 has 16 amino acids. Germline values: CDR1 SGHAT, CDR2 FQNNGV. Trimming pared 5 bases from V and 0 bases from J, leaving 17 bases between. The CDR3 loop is CASSPGSGGLSYEQYF. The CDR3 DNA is TGTGCCAGCAGCCCAGGCTCCGGGGGGCTCTCCTACGAGCAGTACTTC.

CDR3 residues: CASSDRQVHNQPQHF. DNA for the CDR3: TGTGCCAGCAGTGACAGACAAGTTCACAATCAGCCCCAGCATTTT. V and J are TRBV2 and TRBJ1-5; unclear D gene. The germline gives CDR1 SNHLY, CDR2 FYNNEI. V was pared by 3 bases and J by 3 bases, with 12 bases between. The CDR3 consists of 15 residues.

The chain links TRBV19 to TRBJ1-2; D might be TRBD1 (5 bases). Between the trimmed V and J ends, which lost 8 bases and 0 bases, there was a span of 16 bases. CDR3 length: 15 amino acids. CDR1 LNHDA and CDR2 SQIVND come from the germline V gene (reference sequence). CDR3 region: CASVPGDSTNYGYTF. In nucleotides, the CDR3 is TGTGCCAGTGTGCCCGGGGACTCCACTAACTATGGCTACACCTTC.

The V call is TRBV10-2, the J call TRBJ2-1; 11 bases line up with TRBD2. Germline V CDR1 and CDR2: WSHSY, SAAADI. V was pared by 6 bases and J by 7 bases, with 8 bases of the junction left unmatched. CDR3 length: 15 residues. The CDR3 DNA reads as TGCGCCAGCAGAGTGGCCGGGACTAGCGGAAATGAGCAGTTCTTC. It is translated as CASRVAGTSGNEQFF.

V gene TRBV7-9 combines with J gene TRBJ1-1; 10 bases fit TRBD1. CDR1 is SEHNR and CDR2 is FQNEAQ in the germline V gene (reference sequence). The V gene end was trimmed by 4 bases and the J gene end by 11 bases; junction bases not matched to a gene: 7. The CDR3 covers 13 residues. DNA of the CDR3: TGTGCCAGCAGCTCAGGGACAGGGGATAGGGCTTTCTTT. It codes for CASSSGTGDRAFF.

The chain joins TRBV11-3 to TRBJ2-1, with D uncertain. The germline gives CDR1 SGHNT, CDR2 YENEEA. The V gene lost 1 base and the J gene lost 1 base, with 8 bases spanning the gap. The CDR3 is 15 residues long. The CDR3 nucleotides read TGTGCCAGCAGCTTAGGCACCCTATCCTACAATGAGCAGTTCTTC. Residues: CASSLGTLSYNEQFF.

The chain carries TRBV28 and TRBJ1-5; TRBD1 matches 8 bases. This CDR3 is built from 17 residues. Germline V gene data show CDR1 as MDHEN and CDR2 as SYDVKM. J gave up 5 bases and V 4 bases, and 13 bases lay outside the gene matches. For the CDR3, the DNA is TGTGCCAGCAGTTCCTCGGTGCGAGACAGGGGTGATCAGCCCCAGCATTTT. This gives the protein CASSSSVRDRGDQPQHF.

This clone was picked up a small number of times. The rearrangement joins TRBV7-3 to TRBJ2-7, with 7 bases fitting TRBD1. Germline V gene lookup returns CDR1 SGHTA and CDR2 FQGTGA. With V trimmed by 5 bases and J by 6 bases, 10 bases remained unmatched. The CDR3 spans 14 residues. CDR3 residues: CASSPRQGSSEQYF. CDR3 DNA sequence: TGTGCCAGCAGCCCCCGACAGGGATCGAGCGAGCAGTACTTC.

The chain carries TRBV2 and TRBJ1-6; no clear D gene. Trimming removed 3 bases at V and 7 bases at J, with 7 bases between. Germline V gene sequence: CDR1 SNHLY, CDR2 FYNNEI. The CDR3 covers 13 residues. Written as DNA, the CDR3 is TGTGCCAGCAGTGATTGGAGGAATTCACCCCTCCACTTT. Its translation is CASSDWRNSPLHF.

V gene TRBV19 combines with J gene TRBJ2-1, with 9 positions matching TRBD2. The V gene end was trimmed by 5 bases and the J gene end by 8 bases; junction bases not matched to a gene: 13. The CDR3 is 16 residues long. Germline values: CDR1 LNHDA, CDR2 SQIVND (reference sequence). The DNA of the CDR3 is TGTGCCAGTAGTCCAAACGGTAGCGGGAGTAGGGATGAGCAGTTCTTC. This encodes CASSPNGSGSRDEQFF.

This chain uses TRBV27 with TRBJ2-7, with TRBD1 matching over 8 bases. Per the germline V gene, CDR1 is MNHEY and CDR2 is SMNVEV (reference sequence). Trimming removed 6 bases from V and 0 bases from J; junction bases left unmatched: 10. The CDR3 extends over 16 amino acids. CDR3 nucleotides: TGTGCCAGCAGGAAGGACGGGACAGGCCTCTCCTACGAGCAGTACTTC. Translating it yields CASRKDGTGLSYEQYF.

CDR3 bases: TGTGCCAGCAGCCCGGGACAGGGGTTCGGCTACACCTTC. Encoded protein: CASSPGQGFGYTF. The chain carries TRBV7-2 and TRBJ1-2, with TRBD1 matching over 10 bases. The CDR3 loop spans 13 amino acids. J lost 8 bases, V lost 5 bases, and 5 bases had no gene match. The germline V gene encodes CDR1 SGHTA and CDR2 FQGNSA.